This TCR beta chain was documented in a study of OX40 agonist ivuxolimab in advanced cancers. Profiled with immunoSEQ multiplex PCR; TCRdb holds only in-frame clones, not every one. The sample has fewer than 55,000 clones, about nine tenths seen once. Germline-derived CDR1 and CDR2 are MDHEN and SYDVKM. CDR3 length: 13 amino acids. V was trimmed by 8 bases and J by 7 bases, leaving 12 bases between them. The sample consisted of CD4+ or CD8+ T cells sorted from blood, taken in a trial of the OX40 agonist ivuxolimab. The receptor's source is an adult with an advanced solid tumor such as melanoma, head and neck, liver or kidney cancer. The J gene is TRBJ1-6, the V gene TRBV28; D is uncertain. CDR3 sequence: CASGDTSNSPLHF. The CDR3 DNA reads TGTGCCAGCGGTGACACATCGAATTCACCCCTCCACTTT.